One T cell receptor (beta chain) is described in this entry. Germline V gene sequence: CDR1 DFQATT, CDR2 SNEGSKA (reference sequence). The CDR3 sequence is 15 residues long. The data were taken from a study of T cells expressing NK-cell markers. TCRdb processed the 5' RACE reads again and assigns one entry to each CDR3 protein, with no DNA. The specimen's table records around 100,000 distinct CDR3 sequences. The TCR originated in a woman between 18 and 75 years old in good health. Sequences were obtained from blood T cells: a sorted CD56 or NKG2C T cell subset, CD4+ or CD8+ T cells, or bulk PBMC T cells (not recorded which). The gene calls are TRBV20-1 and TRBJ2-1; without DNA, the TCRdb call of TRBD1 cannot be checked. CDR3 sequence: CSARVYLSSYNEQFF.